This T cell receptor beta chain is from a study of lymphopenia after photon versus proton radiotherapy. Points from the study as a whole: A bigger post-nadir fall in TCR diversity correlated inversely with survival time in deceased patients. Oligoclonal CD8+ Temra expansion after nadir drove photon patients' diversity drop. Photon-treated patients lost naive T cells and TCR diversity; proton-treated stayed stable. Only patients who died were analyzed for survival; proton advantage is unproven.

Clones were read by immunoSEQ multiplex PCR, and TCRdb kept only the in-frame ones, dropping some. This table has about 18,000 clones, about 85% appearing once. Comments on this clone: Its target is unknown.

The source was peripheral blood, collected from a patient treated with proton-based radiotherapy. This clonotype originated in a man in his sixties or seventies with pancreatic cancer.

CDR3 sequence (DNA): TGTGCCAGCAGCCAAGGGACAGGGGGCCTGAACACTGAAGCTTTCTTT. This translates into CASSQGTGGLNTEAFF. The rearrangement links TRBV4-2 to TRBJ1-1; TRBD1 matches 11 bases. This CDR3 contains 16 residues. Germline V gives CDR1 LGHNA, CDR2 YNFKEQ. J was trimmed by 0 bases and V by 1 base; bases with no gene match: 1.